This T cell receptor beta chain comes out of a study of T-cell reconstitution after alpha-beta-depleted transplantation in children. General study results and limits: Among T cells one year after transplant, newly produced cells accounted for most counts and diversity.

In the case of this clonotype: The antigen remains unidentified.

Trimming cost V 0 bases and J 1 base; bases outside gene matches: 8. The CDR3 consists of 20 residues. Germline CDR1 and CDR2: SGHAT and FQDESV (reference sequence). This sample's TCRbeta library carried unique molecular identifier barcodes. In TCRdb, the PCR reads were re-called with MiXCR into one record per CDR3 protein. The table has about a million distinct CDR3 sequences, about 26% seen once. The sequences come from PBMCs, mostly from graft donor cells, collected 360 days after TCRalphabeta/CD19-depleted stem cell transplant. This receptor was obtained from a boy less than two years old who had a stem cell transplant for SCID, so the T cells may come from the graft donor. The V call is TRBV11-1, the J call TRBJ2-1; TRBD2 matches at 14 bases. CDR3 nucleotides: TGTGCCAGCAGCTTAGCCCCGGGACTAGCGGGGGCGGGGTCCTACAATGAGCAGTTCTTC. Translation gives CASSLAPGLAGAGSYNEQFF.